This TCR beta chain is from a study of response to subunit inactivated influenza vaccine listed by TCRdb under 2018. For the study in its entirety: The study used deep quantitative T cell receptor repertoire profiling to track responses to a trivalent subunit inactivated influenza vaccine.

The paper as a whole reports these results and caveats: The authors suggested that each seasonal influenza vaccination may recruit only a limited number of new T cells.

The germline V gene supplies CDR1 MNHNS and CDR2 SASEGT. CDR3 length: 15 amino acids, cysteine to phenylalanine. CDR3 DNA is the only sequence kept; it has 45 bases, read in frame from the first base. V loses 6 bases at its end and J loses 2 bases; junction bases beyond the gene matches: 6. The library was prepared using RT-PCR. Sequenced using an Illumina HiSeq 2500. TCRdb passed the public sequencing reads through fastp at Q25 and MiXCR, retaining productive beta sequences. Rows merge per CDR3 protein into single entries with the most common DNA and genes. The table for this sample lists about 650,000 distinct CDR3 sequences; less than 20% of them were counted only once. In total, the top ten clones hold 11% of the sample. Remarks on this clonotype: The antigen it binds to is not known. Per-nucleotide qualities are absent, and no much larger clonotype sits a single base away.

Sequences were derived from PBMCs from blood, sampled 11 to 12 days after vaccination. The source of this sequence is a middle-aged man who received an inactivated influenza vaccine. Donor details come from another sample of the same person, matched by shared clones. The rearrangement joined TRBV6-1 to TRBJ2-2; TRBD1 matches 7 bases in the middle. The CDR3 reads CASSTGTANTGELFF. The DNA is TGTGCCAGCAGCACAGGGACAGCCAACACCGGGGAGCTGTTTTTT.